This T cell receptor beta chain was profiled in a study of neurological immune-mediated disorders (dated 2019 in TCRdb). The study in broad terms: Of the roughly 34 multiple sclerosis patients, about 31 had relapsing-remitting MS and 3 had secondary progressive MS. The 85 to 110 TCR-beta libraries included longitudinal samples, technical triplicates and paired sorted CD4+ and CD8+ T-cell subsets alongside PBMC samples. The cohort included roughly 71 subjects: 14 with HAM/TSP, roughly 34 with multiple sclerosis, and some 20 healthy controls. Peripheral blood TCR-beta repertoires from HTLV-I-associated myelopathy (HAM/TSP) patients, multiple sclerosis patients and healthy controls were compared by UMI-based sequencing.

What the work shows at the level of the full study, not this receptor alone: No association of the MS cluster with clinical or MRI features was observed, and the need for larger cohorts was stated by the authors. No identical CDR3 amino acid sequences were shared among expanded clones across subjects, suggesting private TCR-beta repertoires in all groups. In phylogenetic analysis, the repertoires of 18 of 34 MS patients grouped into a cluster of related CDR3 sequences, which suggests a possible signature at the repertoire level. TCR clonal expansion was highest in HAM/TSP patients and lowest in MS patients, with MS patients falling below even healthy controls.

As to this clonotype: What this receptor recognizes is not known. Germline and junction disagree at one end, which may indicate a read error.

cDNA synthesis used template-switch 5'RACE with a primer carrying a 10-nucleotide random unique molecular identifier tagging each TCR transcript. Every sequencing run covered 15-18 subjects and yielded more than 180 million TCR-beta sequences. The RNeasy kit was used to extract total RNA. Using the KAPA Real-time Library Amplification kit, TCR-beta VDJ regions were amplified with primers for the TCR constant region and the 5'RACE anchor. Sample indexes and Illumina adaptors were added in a first PCR, and a second PCR then increased library yield. The roughly 650 bp TCR product was size-selected on a 2% E-gel SizeSelection system after Ampure bead purification. Before pooling, libraries had their quality checked on a Bioanalyzer, their concentration measured with Qubit, and their quantity determined with the Kapa Library Quantification kit. An Illumina HiSeq 2500 was used to sequence the libraries paired-end at 2 x 150 bp. To increase sequence diversity, roughly 24-31% phiX was spiked into each library pool. The authors' analysis ran thus. Quality-filtered reads were processed with the UMI-based MiGEC pipeline, which removed over 75% of raw TCR sequences during error correction. IMGT germline references were used for alignment of VDJ genes, and clonotypes were defined by a unique CDR3 amino acid sequence together with V-J genes. VDJtools evaluated clonal expansion, Shannon diversity and CDR3 relatedness (CalcPairwiseDistances, ClusterSamples); CLCbio workbench built phylogenetic trees. Clones with at least 8 unique UMIs were defined as expanded, with this threshold being based on coefficient-of-variation modelling across technical triplicates. TCRdb applied fastp at Q25 and MiXCR to the public reads, then kept only in-frame beta chains. Each record represents a unique CDR3 protein, reported with the most common genes and DNA among its rows. TCRdb, not the authors, supplied the V and J calls. The table for this sample lists over 35,000 distinct CDR3 sequences; approximately 2.4% of them were counted only once. Jointly, the top ten make up nearly 2.5% of the sample.

CDR1 and CDR2 are read off the germline V gene (reference sequence) as DFQATT and SNEGSKA. From the cysteine through the phenylalanine, the CDR3 covers 14 amino acids. Only the CDR3 part of the read is kept: 42 bases, read in frame from the first base. For the unsorted PBMC libraries, 2 million PBMCs were stored in RNAlater at -80 degrees C until RNA extraction and were used to generate the libraries. Multiple sclerosis patients were enrolled in a US clinical protocol evaluating disease progression by magnetic resonance imaging. PBMCs were separated from peripheral blood using Ficoll-Hypaque density gradient centrifugation and then cryopreserved in liquid nitrogen.

This chain is built from TRBV20-1 and TRBJ1-5; the D gene is perhaps TRBD1, from 5 matching bases. The sequenced sample was PBMCs. The origin of this receptor is a man aged 45-65 years with multiple sclerosis. The bases read TGCAGTGCTAGAGACGAGCAGGGTCATGCGCCCCAGAATTTT. This sequence encodes CSARDEQGHAPQNF.